This T cell receptor beta chain was recovered during a study of CD8 T cells in ankylosing spondylitis. A note on this clonotype: Its antigen remains unidentified.

Trimming removed 3 bases at V and 3 bases at J, with 9 bases between. This CDR3 region has 13 residues. Germline lookup yields CDR1 SGHRS and CDR2 YFSETQ. Findings and limits, study-wide: Disease-linked clones reportedly showed significant enrichment in matched ankylosing spondylitis synovial fluid. Ankylosing spondylitis blood appeared to carry a characteristic TCR beta motif of roughly eight highly homologous variants. Past research had described some motif variants in reactive arthritis synovial fluid and blood.

TCRdb re-called the 5' RACE reads through MiXCR, storing one row per CDR3 protein. Of 700,000 to 1,000,000 distinct CDR3 sequences detected, 10% to 15% appear once; the ten largest clones hold 0.51%. This clonotype was obtained from a male donor with ankylosing spondylitis. The sequenced sample consisted of blood, either unsorted or a sorted T cell fraction (not recorded which). This chain uses TRBV5-1 with TRBJ1-1, with unresolved D. CDR3 DNA sequence: TGCGCCAGCAGCTATCTAATAGACACTGAAGCTTTCTTT. Its protein is CASSYLIDTEAFF. Full variable domain (remainder filled in from reference TRBV5-1 and TRBJ1-1): KAGVTQTPRYLIKTRGQQVTLSCSPISGHRSVSWYQQTPGQGLQFLFEYFSETQRNKGNFPGRFSGRQFSNSRSEMNVSTLELGDSALYLCASSYLIDTEAFFGQGTRLTVV.